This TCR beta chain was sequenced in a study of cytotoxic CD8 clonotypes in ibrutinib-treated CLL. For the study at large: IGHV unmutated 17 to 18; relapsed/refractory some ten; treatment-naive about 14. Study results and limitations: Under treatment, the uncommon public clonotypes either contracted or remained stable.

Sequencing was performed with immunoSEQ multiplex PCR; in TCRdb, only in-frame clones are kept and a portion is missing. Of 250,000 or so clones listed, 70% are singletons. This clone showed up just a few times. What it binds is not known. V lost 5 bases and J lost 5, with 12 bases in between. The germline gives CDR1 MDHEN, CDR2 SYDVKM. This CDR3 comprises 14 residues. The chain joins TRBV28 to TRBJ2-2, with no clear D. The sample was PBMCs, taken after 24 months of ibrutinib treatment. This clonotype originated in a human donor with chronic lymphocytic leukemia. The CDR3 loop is CASSRLGRTGELFF. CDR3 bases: TGTGCCAGCAGTCGTTTGGGTAGGACCGGGGAGCTGTTTTTT.